This T cell receptor (beta chain) appears in the sequencing data of a study of sequential checkpoint blockade in melanoma. The overall study: Arm A got nivolumab then ipilimumab; arm B the reverse, 1:1. After both sequences, patients received maintenance nivolumab.

TCRdb's table, derived via immunoSEQ multiplex PCR, lists solely in-frame clones and lacks some. The repertoire holds a few thousand clones, with approximately 60% as singletons. The germline V gene encodes CDR1 SQVTM and CDR2 ANQGSEA. This CDR3 is built from 15 residues. Trimming cost V 0 bases and J 6 bases; bases outside gene matches: 6. Note on this clone: This probably arose from a read error, given a far larger clone one base away.

Treatment specified: randomized to nivolumab then ipilimumab (arm A) or the reverse (arm B). DNA-damaging chemotherapy had not been given to any patient beforehand. Live CD3+CD8+ CD19− CD56− cells were sorted from PBMCs. The rearrangement uses TRBV29-1 and TRBJ2-2; TRBD1 matches at 8 bases. The specimen comprised CD8+ T cells sorted from blood (inferred from file names), sampled from a patient given nivolumab and ipilimumab in sequence. The sequence derives from a human donor with melanoma. CDR3 protein: CSVEDPDRAPGELFF. The CDR3 DNA sequence: TGCAGCGTTGAAGACCCGGACAGGGCGCCCGGGGAGCTGTTTTTT.